This entry is about one T cell receptor (beta chain). This clonotype was picked up a small number of times. Its target antigen remains unknown. Base-call qualities are not available, and no considerably larger clone is one nucleotide away. Trimming takes 4 bases off V and 0 bases off J; junction bases not matched to a gene: 8. Per the germline V gene (reference sequence), DFQATT is the CDR1 and SNEGSKA is the CDR2. The CDR3 measures 16 amino acids from cysteine to phenylalanine. Only the CDR3 region is kept as DNA, spanning 48 bases read in frame from base 1. The data were obtained in a study of response to subunit inactivated influenza vaccine (dated by TCRdb to between 2018 and 2020). Study-wide context: Deep quantitative profiling of the T cell receptor repertoire was used in the study to follow responses to a trivalent subunit inactivated influenza vaccine.

Points the paper makes about the study in general: The authors suggested that each seasonal influenza vaccination may recruit only a limited number of new T cells.

To prepare the library, RT-PCR was applied. TCRdb names Illumina HiSeq 2500 as the instrument used. Using fastp at Q25 and MiXCR, TCRdb reprocessed the public reads and kept productive beta chains. One record per CDR3 amino acid sequence lists the most common genes and DNA. The sample table records 650,000 to 850,000 distinct CDR3 sequences; about 15% of these occur just once. Approximately 7% of the sample rests with the top ten. The chain employs TRBV20-1 and TRBJ2-7; TRBD1 agrees with 11 junctional bases. The source is a man aged 50-60 years who received an inactivated influenza vaccine. Donor details come from another sample of the same person, matched by shared clones. The input for sequencing was PBMCs from blood, taken approximately 15 days before vaccination. The CDR3 region reads CSAKVSGTGGSYEQYF. The DNA sequence is TGCAGTGCTAAAGTTTCCGGGACAGGGGGCTCCTACGAGCAGTACTTC.